There are a few counts of the clone carrying this T cell receptor (beta chain). This specimen belongs to a study of T cell repertoires in cytomegalovirus infection. Study background: Public TCR beta signatures indicated both CMV infection and matching HLA type.

TCRdb passed the reads through MiXCR, listing each CDR3 protein once. The repertoire holds 350,000 to 450,000 distinct CDR3 sequences, with roughly 20% as singletons. V gave up 7 bases and J gave up 1 base, with 10 bases separating them. CDR1 is SNHLY, CDR2 FYNNEI, per germline. The CDR3 has 13 residues. The J gene is TRBJ1-1, the V gene TRBV2; D is undetermined. The sequencing input was PBMCs. This sequence was found in a human donor in good health (CMV status not recorded). Some clones in this sample may be carry-over from other donors' samples. The CDR3 DNA reads TGTGCCAGCACGCTGGCCGGGAACACTGAAGCTTTCTTT. As protein: CASTLAGNTEAFF.